This is a list of T cell receptor beta chains from one sample in a study of beta chain features in type 1 diabetes. Clones were sequenced by immunoSEQ multiplex PCR, and TCRdb holds only the in-frame ones, with some missing. The table includes 970,000 or so clones, 17% detected once. The sample consisted of naive CD4+ T cells from blood. The receptors originated from a woman aged 18-29 years in good health. Each CDR3 is given with its conserved first and last residue. The order of the fields is clone size, V gene, D gene, CDR3 length, CDR3 protein. The D gene is left open where the match is weak. Size is omitted from some rows. Given values are once, few, many or a class for expanded clones.

clone size: NA; V gene: TRBV2; D gene: NA; CDR3 length: 15; CDR3 protein: CASFASLVFTDTQYF
clone size: few; V gene: TRBV7-8; D gene: TRBD1; CDR3 length: 13; CDR3 protein: CASSLRDRGEQYF
clone size: few; V gene: TRBV28; D gene: TRBD2; CDR3 length: 16; CDR3 protein: CASSFRLAGADDEQFF
clone size: NA; V gene: TRBV7-2; D gene: TRBD2; CDR3 length: 15; CDR3 protein: CASSLSGRRTGELFF
clone size: few; V gene: TRBV7-9; D gene: NA; CDR3 length: 13; CDR3 protein: CASSRTTNYGYTF
clone size: few; V gene: TRBV7-3; D gene: TRBD2; CDR3 length: 19; CDR3 protein: CASSLLAGTSGRLTGELFF
clone size: few; V gene: TRBV4-3; D gene: NA; CDR3 length: 19; CDR3 protein: CASSTHHLWGPSENTEAFF
clone size: NA; V gene: TRBV7-9; D gene: TRBD2; CDR3 length: 13; CDR3 protein: CASSVAGGDEQFF
clone size: NA; V gene: TRBV4-1; D gene: NA; CDR3 length: 16; CDR3 protein: CASSQGFVLMNTEAFF
clone size: few; V gene: TRBV5-1; D gene: TRBD1; CDR3 length: 14; CDR3 protein: CASSSTGGIEKLFF
clone size: NA; V gene: TRBV5-1; D gene: NA; CDR3 length: 14; CDR3 protein: CASSLDDPFYGYTF
clone size: few; V gene: TRBV19; D gene: NA; CDR3 length: 12; CDR3 protein: CASSAQGYEQYF
clone size: few; V gene: TRBV4-2; D gene: NA; CDR3 length: 16; CDR3 protein: CASSQDFSRGSYEQYF
clone size: NA; V gene: TRBV29-1; D gene: NA; CDR3 length: 14; CDR3 protein: CSVKTQGRVNEQYF
clone size: NA; V gene: TRBV5-1; D gene: TRBD2; CDR3 length: 16; CDR3 protein: CASSTAGTSGTGELFF
clone size: NA; V gene: TRBV5-4; D gene: TRBD1; CDR3 length: 15; CDR3 protein: CASSLKTGDSYEQYF
clone size: NA; V gene: TRBV28; D gene: NA; CDR3 length: 16; CDR3 protein: CASSFYRATSYNEQFF
clone size: few; V gene: TRBV5-4; D gene: NA; CDR3 length: 12; CDR3 protein: CASSSVYNEQFF
clone size: NA; V gene: TRBV18; D gene: NA; CDR3 length: 12; CDR3 protein: CASSPLNYEQFF
clone size: NA; V gene: TRBV11-3; D gene: TRBD2; CDR3 length: 17; CDR3 protein: CASSLGRLAGDTDTQYF
clone size: few; V gene: TRBV5-6; D gene: NA; CDR3 length: 16; CDR3 protein: CASSLYSGTSHNEQFF
clone size: few; V gene: TRBV7-9; D gene: TRBD2; CDR3 length: 15; CDR3 protein: CASSAGLALMDEQYF
clone size: few; V gene: TRBV19; D gene: TRBD2; CDR3 length: 15; CDR3 protein: CASSSVAGSTDTQYF
clone size: NA; V gene: TRBV30; D gene: TRBD2; CDR3 length: 16; CDR3 protein: CAWSVLEREGVNEQFF
clone size: NA; V gene: TRBV18; D gene: TRBD1; CDR3 length: 14; CDR3 protein: CASSPHARQGPQHF
clone size: few; V gene: TRBV2; D gene: TRBD2; CDR3 length: 14; CDR3 protein: CATHSGSRTDTQYF